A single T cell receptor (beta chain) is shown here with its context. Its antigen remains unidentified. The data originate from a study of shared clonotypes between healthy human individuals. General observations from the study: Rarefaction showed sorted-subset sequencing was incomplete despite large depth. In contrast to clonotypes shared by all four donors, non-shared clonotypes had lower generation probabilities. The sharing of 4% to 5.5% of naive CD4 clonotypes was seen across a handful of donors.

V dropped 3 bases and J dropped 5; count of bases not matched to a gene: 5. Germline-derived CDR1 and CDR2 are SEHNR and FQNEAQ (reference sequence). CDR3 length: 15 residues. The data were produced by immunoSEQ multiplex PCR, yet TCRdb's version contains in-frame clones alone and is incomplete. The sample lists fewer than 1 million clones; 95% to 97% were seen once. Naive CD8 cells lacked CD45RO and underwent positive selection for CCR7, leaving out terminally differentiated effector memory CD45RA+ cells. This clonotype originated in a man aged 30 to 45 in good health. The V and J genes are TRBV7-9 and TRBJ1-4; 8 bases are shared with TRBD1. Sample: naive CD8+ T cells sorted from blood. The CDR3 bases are TGTGCCAGCAGCTTGCCGGGACAGGAAAATGAAAAACTGTTTTTT. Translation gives CASSLPGQENEKLFF.